Included here is one T cell receptor beta chain sequence, with context. It lacks a known antigen. Within one base of it there is no much larger clone, and no base qualities were kept. Ficoll-Paque density gradient centrifugation was used to isolate PBMCs. Sequenced on an Illumina NovaSeq 6000. Using 5'RACE with constant-segment primers, TCRalpha and TCRbeta cDNA libraries were constructed, with sample barcodes and unique molecular identifiers added in the process. RNA was extracted from every sample with Trizol reagent. Library amplification was performed in two PCR steps, and a second sample barcode and Illumina TruSeq adapters were introduced in the second step. Sequencing of the libraries was done on an Illumina NovaSeq, producing 2 x 150 bp paired-end reads. In the original analysis: Demultiplexing of reads and collapsing into UMI-guided consensus sequences were performed with migec v1.2.7. Using mixcr v2.1.11, UMI consensuses were aligned to TRA and TRB V and J templates and then assembled into clonotypes. A clonotype was counted as expanded or contracted only when both edgeR and NoisET called the clonotype significant, with the noise models trained on biological replicates. edgeR calls used a false discovery rate-adjusted p below 0.01 and a log2 fold-change threshold of 1. As an exploratory analysis of dynamics, max-normalized trajectories of the 1000 most abundant clonotypes were examined by PCA with hierarchical clustering. Separately sequenced CD4+ and CD8+ repertoires were used to assign the CD4 or CD8 phenotype of responding clones. TCRdb reran the public reads through fastp at Q25 and MiXCR, keeping productive beta chains. Rows are combined by CDR3 protein, so each entry shows the most common genes and DNA. What appears here as the V and J calls and clone size reflects TCRdb's work, not the paper's. The sample table records hundreds of thousands of distinct CDR3 sequences; around a quarter of these occur just once. 9.5% to 15% of the sample belongs to the ten largest clones.

At the junction V is shortened by 1 base and J by 4 bases, with 13 bases in between. Its CDR3 holds 15 amino acids, cysteine through phenylalanine. Only the CDR3 portion is preserved as DNA: 45 bases, with reading frame beginning at the first base. Per the germline V gene, SGHDT is the CDR1 and YYEEEE is the CDR2. The sample belongs to a study of T-cell memory formation after mild COVID-19 (dated by TCRdb to about 2021). Concerning the study at large: TCR sequence clusters from the two donors were found to be largely donor specific. The cohort was made up of two young adult volunteers, one female and one male, who were previously healthy. In a couple of donors, T-cell clones that expanded and contracted after mild COVID-19 were tracked by sequencing TCRalpha and TCRbeta repertoires over time. General findings and caveats noted by the study authors: Balanced CD4/CD8 phenotypes were observed for clones contracting from day 15 to 85, whereas a bias towards CD4+ was observed for a second wave of clones expanding from day 15 to 37. SARS-CoV-2 specificity of the second-wave clones peaking on day 37 was not confirmed. Contracting CD4+ clones were located mainly in the CM and EM memory subsets, whereas CD8+ clones were found to be enriched in EMRA. Only a couple of mild cases were covered by the study, and larger cohorts that include severe cases with pre-infection samples were considered necessary. Some responding clones were detected in pre-infection memory, which suggested that pre-existing cross-reactive memory T cells had joined the SARS-CoV-2 response.

Material: PBMCs or a T cell subset sorted from them (not recorded which). The sequence links TRBV5-6 to TRBJ2-3; matching of 5 bases hints at TRBD2 as the D gene. This receptor was taken from an adult woman who had mild COVID-19 (a few samples of this study predate the infection). The sample titles of this study are shuffled in the database, so cell type and time point are left out; the donor was told from shared clones. In nucleotides, the sequence is TGTGCCAGCAGCTTGCCCTTACTTAGCGCAGATACGCAGTATTTT. This translates into CASSLPLLSADTQYF.